This TCR beta chain was sequenced in a study of long-term antiretroviral therapy in people with HIV. Trimming removed 7 bases from V and 4 bases from J; junction bases left unmatched: 6. Looked up from germline, CDR1 is MNHNY and CDR2 is SVGAGI (reference sequence). The CDR3 sequence is 15 residues long. It was version v3.0 of the immunoSEQ assay that was run at survey level. Data came from immunoSEQ multiplex PCR; TCRdb stores just in-frame clones and leaves some out. The sample includes about 35,000 clones, approximately 83% of them seen just once. Here the sequenced sample was unsorted PBMCs, taken 2.2 years after starting antiretroviral therapy. The J gene is TRBJ2-7, the V gene TRBV6-6, with TRBD2 matching over 14 bases. The TCR sequence derives from a man aged 18 to 30 with HIV. CDR3 nucleotides: TGTGCCAGCACCAGACTAGCGGGAGGGCCTTACGAGCAGTACTTC. This gives the protein CASTRLAGGPYEQYF.